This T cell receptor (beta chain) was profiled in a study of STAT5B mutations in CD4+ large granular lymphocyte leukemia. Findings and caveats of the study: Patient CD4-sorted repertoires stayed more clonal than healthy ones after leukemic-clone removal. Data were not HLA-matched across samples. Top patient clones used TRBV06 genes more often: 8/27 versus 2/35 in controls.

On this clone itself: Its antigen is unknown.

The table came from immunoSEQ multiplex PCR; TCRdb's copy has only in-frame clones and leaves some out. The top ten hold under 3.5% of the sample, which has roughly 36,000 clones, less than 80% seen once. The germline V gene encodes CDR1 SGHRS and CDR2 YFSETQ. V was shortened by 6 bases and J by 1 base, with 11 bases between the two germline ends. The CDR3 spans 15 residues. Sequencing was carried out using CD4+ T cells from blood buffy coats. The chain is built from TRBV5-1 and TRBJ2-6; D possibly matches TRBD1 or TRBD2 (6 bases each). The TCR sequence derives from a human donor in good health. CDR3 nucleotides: TGCGCCAGCAAAGGGGGGACTTCTGGGGCCAACGTCCTGACTTTC. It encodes CASKGGTSGANVLTF.